The source of this T cell receptor beta chain is a study of somatic mutations in cytotoxic T cells in rheumatoid arthritis. Study conclusions and caveats: Levels of CD8+ T-cell clonality in rheumatoid arthritis patients were statistically indistinguishable from those seen in age-matched healthy controls, with no significant difference. A largest CD8+ clone above 20% of CD8+ cells occurred in about an eighth of the roughly 60 patients.

Data came from immunoSEQ multiplex PCR; TCRdb stores just in-frame clones and leaves some out. The table includes 3,600 or so clones, 84% detected once. Researchers isolated CD4+ and CD8+ cells by positive magnetic bead selection and then checked their purity by flow cytometry. As for this clone: Its antigen is undetermined. The junction shows a germline mismatch at one end, possibly a read error.

The CDR3 length is 14 residues. Germline CDR1 SGHNT, CDR2 YYREEE (reference sequence). The clonotype was recovered from a man in his forties or fifties with rheumatoid arthritis. V and J are TRBV5-4 and TRBJ2-5; tentative D call: TRBD2 (5 bases). With the DNA end fitting TRBJ2-7 better, the J assignment may be wrong. The source material was CD8+ T cells sorted from blood. DNA for the CDR3: TGCGCCAGCAGCCAAGGACTCGACTCCTACGAGCAGTACTTC. Its protein product is CASSQGLDSYEQYF.